The 25 T cell receptor beta chains listed next were all sequenced from one sample in a study of radiotherapy plus CTLA-4 blockade in lung cancer. Measured with immunoSEQ multiplex PCR; TCRdb has only the in-frame clones, and not every one. Found here are 80,000 or so clones, around 81% of them singletons; the top ten hold 4%. Sequences were derived from peripheral blood, sampled from a patient treated with radiotherapy plus ipilimumab. These receptors originate from a human donor with non-small cell lung cancer who had a partial response to radiotherapy plus ipilimumab. Some clones in this sample may be carry-over from other donors' samples.

The rearrangement joins TRBV6-5 to TRBJ2-2; 11 nucleotides align to TRBD1. The CDR3 runs to 16 residues. The J segment lost 8 bases and the V segment lost 2 bases, leaving 7 bases of the junction unmatched. CDR1 MNHEY and CDR2 SVGAGI come from the germline V gene. The CDR3: CASSYLRDRGAGELFF. Here the CDR3 DNA reads TGTGCCAGCAGTTACCTCCGGGACAGGGGGGCGGGGGAGCTGTTTTTT.

The V call is TRBV6-5, the J call TRBJ2-7; 10 nucleotides align to TRBD1. Trimming took 6 bases from V and 7 from J; bases not matched to a gene: 12. This CDR3 contains 15 residues. CDR1 is MNHEY, CDR2 SVGAGI, per germline. The CDR3 reads CASRTSGTGVQEQYF. In DNA, the CDR3 is TGTGCCAGCAGGACCTCCGGGACAGGGGTGCAGGAGCAGTACTTC.

This clone occurred a few times. DNA of the CDR3: TGTGCCAGCAGCCTGCTACAGGGAAGGGCAGGGGAGCTGTTTTTT. Its translation is CASSLLQGRAGELFF. The chain uses TRBV14 and TRBJ2-2; TRBD1 is a possible D gene (6 bases). The CDR3 has 15 amino acids. The germline V and J ends were trimmed by 4 bases and 8 bases, with 17 bases remaining between them. CDR1 SGHDN and CDR2 FVKESK come from the germline V gene.

The V call is TRBV5-4, the J call TRBJ2-2, with D maybe TRBD1 (6 bases). Germline CDR1 reads SGHNT; CDR2 reads YYREEE (reference sequence). The CDR3 runs 15 residues. Deletions cut 1 base from V and 5 bases from J, with 12 bases between. The CDR3 bases are TGTGCCAGCAGCTTGCAGGGGTCGGGAACCGGGGAGCTGTTTTTT. The encoded protein is CASSLQGSGTGELFF.

The chain carries TRBV5-5 and TRBJ2-1; tentative D call: TRBD2 (5 bases). Between the trimmed V and J ends, which lost 0 bases and 5 bases, there was a span of 21 bases. The CDR3 loop spans 18 amino acids. Per the germline V gene, CDR1 is SGHKS and CDR2 is YYEKEE (reference sequence). Here the CDR3 reads CASSLEPITRVRHNEQFF. In DNA, the CDR3 is TGTGCCAGCAGCTTGGAGCCCATCACTAGGGTTCGGCACAATGAGCAGTTCTTC.

V gene TRBV10-3 combines with J gene TRBJ2-1; 8 bases fit TRBD2. The CDR3 is made up of 16 amino acids. Losses at the gene ends were 2 bases for V and 4 bases for J; bases not matched to a gene: 7. The germline CDR1 and CDR2 sequences are ENHRY and SYGVKD. CDR3 in amino acids: CAISEMVTSGYNEQFF. As DNA, the CDR3 is TGTGCCATCAGTGAGATGGTAACTAGCGGATACAATGAGCAGTTCTTC.

The rearrangement links TRBV7-2 to TRBJ2-3, with no clear D. Germline-derived CDR1 and CDR2 are SGHTA and FQGNSA. V dropped 5 bases and J dropped 7 bases, with 13 bases sitting between them. The length of the CDR3 is 13 residues. The CDR3 region has the DNA TGTGCCAGCAGCCGGCGGCGCGCGAATACGCAGTATTTT. This translates into CASSRRRANTQYF.

The chain couples TRBV28 to TRBJ2-1, with 8 bases aligning to TRBD1. Germline CDR1 MDHEN, CDR2 SYDVKM. The CDR3 sequence is 14 residues long. Trimming took 4 bases from V and 8 from J; bases not matched to a gene: 7. The CDR3 DNA reads as TGTGCCAGCAGTTCCCCGGACAGGGTCCATGAGCAGTTCTTC. This gives the protein CASSSPDRVHEQFF.

The V and J genes are TRBV28 and TRBJ2-3, with a possible D match to TRBD2 (6 bases). Germline assignment: CDR1 MDHEN and CDR2 SYDVKM. The CDR3 contains 13 residues. The ends were cut back, 10 bases at V and 2 bases at J, with 13 bases in the middle. This chain's CDR3 is CATDSGTTDTQYF. Written as DNA, the CDR3 is TGTGCCACAGATAGCGGTACCACAGATACGCAGTATTTT.

The V and J genes are TRBV28 and TRBJ1-5, with 8 bases fitting TRBD1. CDR1 and CDR2 from the germline V gene are MDHEN and SYDVKM. The ends lost 6 bases at V and 8 bases at J; junction bases unmatched: 12. The CDR3 has 15 residues. CDR3 DNA: TGTGCCAGCAGGACCCGGACAGGGTCAAGTAAGCCCCAGCATTTT. This sequence encodes CASRTRTGSSKPQHF.

Comment on this clone: Different DNA sequences within this sample yield the same CDR3. This chain links TRBV7-9 with TRBJ2-1, with TRBD1 matching 8 bases. This CDR3 has 13 residues. V lost 1 base and J lost 7; bases outside the gene matches: 0. Per the germline V gene, CDR1 is SEHNR and CDR2 is FQNEAQ (reference sequence). The CDR3 region has the DNA TGTGCCAGCAGCTTAGACAGGGGGAATGAGCAGTTCTTC. It translates to CASSLDRGNEQFF.

The gene calls are TRBV28 and TRBJ1-4; 7 positions agree with TRBD1. V lost 5 bases, J lost 11 bases, and 5 bases stayed unmatched. CDR1 and CDR2 (germline): MDHEN, SYDVKM. The CDR3 length is 12 residues. Here the CDR3 reads CASSKGQRKLFF. The CDR3 coding sequence is TGTGCCAGCAGTAAGGGACAGCGGAAACTGTTTTTT.

This clone was detected a few times. The chain couples TRBV5-5 to TRBJ2-6, with 13 bases fitting TRBD2. The junction had 6 bases not matched to a gene; V was cut back by 3 bases and J by 0 bases. The germline V gene has CDR1 SGHKS and CDR2 YYEKEE (reference sequence). The CDR3 spans 19 residues. CDR3 DNA: TGTGCCAGCAGCTCGCGGACTAGCGGGGGCCTCTCTGGGGCCAACGTCCTGACTTTC. As protein: CASSSRTSGGLSGANVLTF. The variable domain in full, with the rest retrieved from reference TRBV5-5 and TRBJ2-6, is DAGVTQSPTHLIKTRGQQVTLRCSPISGHKSVSWYQQVLGQGPQFIFQYYEKEERGRGNFPDRFSARQFPNYSSELNVNALLLGDSALYLCASSSRTSGGLSGANVLTFGAGSRLTVL.

The rearrangement uses TRBV6-5 and TRBJ2-5; 9 bases match TRBD1. The J segment lost 5 bases and the V segment lost 6 bases, leaving 10 bases of the junction unmatched. Per germline, CDR1 MNHEY and CDR2 SVGAGI. There are 15 residues in the CDR3. The CDR3 DNA reads TGTGCCAGCAGCGAAAACAGGGGGCTGGGGGAGACCCAGTACTTC. This encodes CASSENRGLGETQYF.

The chain carries TRBV27 and TRBJ1-5; D is perhaps TRBD1 (6 bases). CDR1 and CDR2 from the germline V gene are MNHEY and SMNVEV (reference sequence). CDR3 length equals 15 residues. Trimming removed 5 bases from V and 2 bases from J, with 13 bases in between. The CDR3 is CASSDQGWGNQPQHF. CDR3 nucleotides: TGTGCCAGCAGTGATCAGGGGTGGGGCAATCAGCCCCAGCATTTT.

The chain recombines TRBV27 with TRBJ1-1; the match to TRBD1 covers 8 bases. The V segment lost 5 bases and the J segment 2 bases; nucleotides outside the gene matches: 7. Germline V CDR1 and CDR2: MNHEY, SMNVEV (reference sequence). The length of the CDR3 is 15 residues. The CDR3 DNA sequence: TGTGCCAGCAGTAAGGACAGGGACGTAAACACTGAAGCTTTCTTT. It codes for CASSKDRDVNTEAFF.

The table lists this clone with a count of one. The junction shows a germline mismatch at one end, possibly a read error. The chain uses TRBV2 and TRBJ2-6; no firm D call. The CDR3 consists of 14 residues. In germline, CDR1 is SNHLY, CDR2 FYNNEI. The CDR3 spells CASAEISVANVLTF. In DNA form, the CDR3 reads TGTGCCAGCGCGGAGATCTCTGTGGCCAACGTCCTGACTTTC. The whole variable domain, remainder taken from reference TRBV2 and TRBJ2-6, is EPEVTQTPSHQVTQMGQEVILRCVPISNHLYFYWYRQILGQKVEFLVSFYNNEISEKSEIFDDQFSVERPDGSNFTLKIRSTKLEDSAMYFCASAEISVANVLTFGAGSRLTVL.

This chain connects TRBV4-1 to TRBJ1-4; D is perhaps TRBD1 (6 bases). The germline CDR1 and CDR2 sequences are MGHRA and YSYEKL. The CDR3 totals 17 residues. V lost 0 bases and J lost 0, with 11 bases in between. The CDR3 loop is CASSQDGRGPTNEKLFF. The DNA for the CDR3 is TGCGCCAGCAGCCAAGATGGCAGGGGACCAACTAATGAAAAACTGTTTTTT.

This rearrangement joins TRBV29-1 to TRBJ2-5; the match to TRBD2 covers 9 bases. The CDR3 loop spans 13 amino acids. The germline V gene has CDR1 SQVTM and CDR2 ANQGSEA. Trimming at V came to 6 bases and at J to 2 bases, leaving 4 bases not matched to a gene. CDR3 region: CSVGSGGQETQYF. In DNA, the CDR3 is TGCAGCGTCGGAAGCGGGGGGCAAGAGACCCAGTACTTC.

The chain joins TRBV7-8 to TRBJ2-1, with 7 bases matching TRBD1. Germline CDR1 and CDR2: SGHVS and FQNEAQ. There are 11 residues in the CDR3. The junction had 2 bases not matched to a gene; V was cut back by 3 bases and J by 12 bases. CDR3 in DNA: TGTGCCAGCAGCTTGGCAGGGGGGCAGTTCTTC. Translation gives CASSLAGGQFF.

The V gene is TRBV18, the J gene TRBJ1-3; 8 bases align to TRBD1. Germline assignment: CDR1 KGHSH and CDR2 LQKENI. V lost 4 bases to trimming and J lost 0 bases; unmatched junction nucleotides: 14. CDR3 size: 19 residues. CDR3 sequence (DNA): TGTGCCAGCTCACGCGAGATAATAACCGGGACAGGCTCTGGAAACACCATATATTTT. Residues: CASSREIITGTGSGNTIYF.

The chain joins TRBV9 to TRBJ2-7; TRBD2 might be the D (6 bases). Germline V lookup: CDR1 SGDLS, CDR2 YYNGEE. This CDR3 is 16 amino acids long. V was pared by 0 bases and J by 2 bases, with 15 bases between. In nucleotides, the CDR3 is TGTGCCAGCAGCGTAGGTGGATCGGGAGTCACCTACGAGCAGTACTTC. Translation gives CASSVGGSGVTYEQYF.

The CDR3 sequence is CASSRGDQETQYF. The DNA for the CDR3 is TGTGCCAGCAGCCGGGGGGACCAAGAGACCCAGTACTTC. The rearrangement links TRBV4-2 to TRBJ2-5, with D perhaps matching TRBD2 (6 bases). The CDR3 consists of 13 residues. Trimming took 4 bases from V and 0 from J, leaving 6 bases between them. From germline, CDR1 is LGHNA and CDR2 YNFKEQ.

This clone was counted between two and nine times. J is TRBJ1-1 and V is TRBV7-9; D not certain. The length of the CDR3 is 12 residues. Trimming pared 5 bases from V and 5 bases from J, leaving 9 bases between. CDR1 is SEHNR, CDR2 FQNEAQ, per germline (reference sequence). The CDR3 reads CASSPSVTEAFF. Written as DNA, the CDR3 is TGTGCCAGCAGCCCGTCCGTTACTGAAGCTTTCTTT.

CDR3 DNA sequence: TGTGCCAGCAGTTTAACCCCGGGACAGGGAAAGGAGACCCAGTACTTC. It encodes CASSLTPGQGKETQYF. The V gene is TRBV28, the J gene TRBJ2-5, with 9 bases aligning to TRBD1. CDR1 is MDHEN and CDR2 is SYDVKM in the germline V gene. After removal of 2 bases from V and 5 bases from J, the junction contained 9 bases not matched to a gene. This CDR3 has 16 amino acids.